This T cell receptor beta chain was observed in a study of blood T cell repertoires in COVID-19. Study-wide context: The samples span acute and convalescent COVID-19 from the United States, Italy and Spain. Sample material is recorded as cDNA or gDNA derived from T cells, B-cell-depleted T cells, or PBMCs.

Germline V gene sequence: CDR1 SNHLY, CDR2 FYNNEI. Trimming left V 3 bases short and J 3 bases short, with 17 bases between. The CDR3 runs to 16 residues. Data came from immunoSEQ multiplex PCR; TCRdb stores just in-frame clones and leaves some out. The table lists 120,000 to 150,000 clones, approximately 86% of them singletons, with 8.2% in the top ten. This clone was found once. Specimen: peripheral blood. The source is a woman aged 60-75 years with acute or convalescent COVID-19. The chain couples TRBV2 to TRBJ1-2; no firm D call. CDR3 sequence: CASSEPPYRRDYGYTF. The CDR3 DNA follows: TGTGCCAGCAGTGAGCCCCCTTATAGGCGGGACTATGGCTACACCTTC. The whole variable domain, remainder taken from reference TRBV2 and TRBJ1-2, is EPEVTQTPSHQVTQMGQEVILRCVPISNHLYFYWYRQILGQKVEFLVSFYNNEISEKSEIFDDQFSVERPDGSNFTLKIRSTKLEDSAMYFCASSEPPYRRDYGYTFGSGTRLTVV.